This T cell receptor (beta chain) was captured by sequencing in a study of vaccination effects on CD4 cells after COVID-19. About the study: Antigen-specific CD4+ T cell clonotypes were called by their expansion after viral peptide-pool culture in ViraFEST.

This clone has just one count. As yet, its antigen is unknown. Following culture for ten to eleven days, CD4+ T cells were isolated. Participants were given two doses of BNT162b2 or mRNA-1273 vaccine. The assay was immunoSEQ multiplex PCR, and TCRdb's table has in-frame clones only and misses some. Among around 69,000 clones, 70% to 85% were seen once, and the ten largest hold under 2.5%. This CDR3 is 15 amino acids long. CDR1 LNHDA and CDR2 SQIVND come from the germline V gene (reference sequence). V dropped 4 bases and J dropped 1 base, with 13 bases sitting between them. The receptor's source is a human donor who received a COVID-19 vaccine. The chain combines TRBV19 with TRBJ2-5, with TRBD2 as a possible D gene (7 bases). The sample here was CD4+ T cells from PBMCs cultured without peptide, taken after COVID-19 vaccination. In DNA, the CDR3 is TGTGCCAGTAGTAAACAAGGGGGGGCCCAAGAGACCCAGTACTTC. Encoded protein: CASSKQGGAQETQYF.